The T cell receptor (beta chain) under discussion was sequenced for a study of blood T cell repertoires in COVID-19. Study summary: T cells, B-cell-depleted T cells, or PBMCs supplied cDNA or gDNA.

Source study methods: For nucleated cells, counts were estimated from reference gene primer amplification. Assay used: immunoSEQ multiplex PCR; TCRdb lists only in-frame clones, some missing. V and J calls and clone size are copied from that table; D and trimming were computed from the DNA. The table has 150,000 or so clones, around 82% seen once. Germline V gene sequence: CDR1 MNHNS, CDR2 SASEGT. Trimming removed 2 bases from V and 4 bases from J, with 11 bases in between. This CDR3 is built from 14 residues. Sequencing input: peripheral blood. This sequence joins TRBV6-1 and TRBJ1-2; perhaps TRBD1 as D (6 bases). This sequence originates from a human donor with acute or convalescent COVID-19. The donor label of this sample is uncertain. CDR3 amino acids: CASSERGISYGYTF. For the CDR3, the DNA is TGTGCCAGCAGTGAAAGGGGGATCAGCTATGGCTACACCTTC.